This T cell receptor beta chain appears in the sequencing data of a study of early T cells in non-severe SARS-CoV-2 infection. Study information: The study sequenced bulk RNA from unsorted whole blood, with chains unpaired.

The ends were cut back, 4 bases at V and 5 bases at J, with 6 bases in the middle. Germline CDR1 and CDR2: SEHNR and FQNEAQ (reference sequence). The CDR3 is made up of 11 amino acids. Each cDNA molecule carried a unique molecular identifier. TCRdb reprocessed the 5' RACE reads via MiXCR and lists one record per CDR3 protein. The table lists just under 65,000 distinct CDR3 sequences, less than 9.5% of them singletons. This sequence was found in an adult who was a healthcare worker with PCR-confirmed SARS-CoV-2 infection or an uninfected control (not recorded which). The sample consisted of whole blood, taken at baseline. The rearrangement uses TRBV7-9 and TRBJ2-7; D unclear. Here the CDR3 DNA reads TGTGCCAGCAGCTCCGATAACGAGCAGTACTTC. Protein sequence: CASSSDNEQYF.